Following are 7 T cell receptor beta chains from one sample sequenced in a study of cytomegalovirus exposure and HLA in healthy donors. Vbeta (60) and Jbeta (13) primers were used in the PCR. Profiled with immunoSEQ multiplex PCR; TCRdb holds only in-frame clones, not every one. The repertoire consists of under 150,000 clones, with about two thirds occurring once and the leading ten covering approximately 4%. Sequenced sample: PBMCs. Source of these receptors: a man between 50 and 59 years old in good health and CMV-seropositive.

V is TRBV25-1 and J is TRBJ1-1; the D is unclear. Germline V gene sequence: CDR1 MGHDK, CDR2 SYGVNS. The CDR3 loop spans 15 amino acids. The V and J ends lost 5 bases and 1 base respectively, with 14 bases between them. This CDR3 reads CASSTTPRGNTEAFF. The CDR3, as DNA: TGTGCCAGCAGTACCACACCGCGGGGGAACACTGAAGCTTTCTTT.

The chain is built from TRBV6-1 and TRBJ1-3; D remains unclear. This CDR3 is 16 amino acids long. Germline values: CDR1 MNHNS, CDR2 SASEGT. Trimming took off 3 bases at V and 0 bases at J, with 12 bases between the two ends. CDR3 sequence: CASSEWRDYSGNTIYF. The CDR3 bases are TGTGCCAGCAGTGAGTGGAGGGATTACTCTGGAAACACCATATATTTT.

CDR3 region: CASSVAQGGIADTQYF. The CDR3 DNA sequence: TGTGCCAGCAGCGTAGCCCAGGGGGGTATCGCAGATACGCAGTATTTT. V usage is TRBV9 and J usage is TRBJ2-3; D possibly corresponds to TRBD1 (7 bases). CDR1 and CDR2 (germline): SGDLS, YYNGEE. Trimming took off 0 bases at V and 4 bases at J, with 15 bases between the two ends. This CDR3 contains 16 residues.

The chain links TRBV27 to TRBJ2-7; unclear D gene. Germline V lookup: CDR1 MNHEY, CDR2 SMNVEV (reference sequence). The length of the CDR3 is 12 residues. V was cut by 8 bases and J by 5 bases, with 13 bases left in between. The CDR3 is CASGRLRHEQYF. CDR3 in DNA: TGTGCCAGCGGCAGACTTCGCCACGAGCAGTACTTC.

The chain uses TRBV4-3 and TRBJ2-5; 9 nucleotides match TRBD1. The J call may be faulty, since TRBJ2-7 better matches the DNA end. Germline CDR1 reads LGHNA; CDR2 reads YSLEER. The CDR3 has 16 residues. The DNA of the CDR3 is TGCGCCAGCAGCCAAAAAGGGACAGGGAGCTCCTACGAGCAGTACTTC. This translates into CASSQKGTGSSYEQYF.

This chain links TRBV15 with TRBJ1-4; 7 bases fit TRBD1. This CDR3 is 14 amino acids long. The J segment lost 7 bases and the V segment lost 1 base, leaving 3 bases of the junction unmatched. The germline gives CDR1 LNHNV, CDR2 YYDKDF (reference sequence). CDR3 protein: CATSRARQGEKLFF. The CDR3 coding sequence is TGTGCCACCAGCAGAGCGAGACAGGGTGAAAAACTGTTTTTT.

The rearrangement uses TRBV4-1 and TRBJ2-1; the D gene is possibly TRBD1 (5 bases). The V end was cut by 1 base, the J end by 6 bases, with 13 bases between. The CDR3 covers 15 residues. Germline CDR1 reads MGHRA; CDR2 reads YSYEKL. The CDR3 region is CASSQAVGRGNEQFF. The DNA of the CDR3 is TGCGCCAGCAGCCAAGCTGTGGGTAGGGGCAATGAGCAGTTCTTC.